A selection of T cell receptor beta chains follows, all from one sample in a study of blood T cells in healthy people across ages. TCRdb independently ran MiXCR on the 5' RACE reads; one entry per CDR3 protein. The sample contains 710,000 or so distinct CDR3 sequences, about a fifth of which appear only once. Specimen: blood. The receptor set was obtained from a man in his sixties or seventies in good health. CDR3s include the opening cysteine and the closing phenylalanine or tryptophan. Fields, in order: D gene, clone size, V gene, J gene, CDR3 protein. D genes are given only for firm matches. Size is omitted from some rows. Given values are once, few, many or a class for expanded clones.

NA	NA	TRBV29-1	TRBJ1-2	CSVERRDKGYTF
NA	few	TRBV30	TRBJ1-6	CAWSAQGHAPLHF
NA	few	TRBV12-3/TRBV12-4	TRBJ1-5	CASSPRGLNQPQHF
TRBD2	NA	TRBV4-3	TRBJ2-5	CASSQLFLAGVLGQETQYF
TRBD1	NA	TRBV29-1	TRBJ2-4	CSVGPRGHNIQYF
NA	NA	TRBV19	TRBJ1-1	CASSTPPGRAEAFF
NA	once	TRBV6-1	TRBJ2-1	CASSEGGAIYNEQFF
TRBD2	few	TRBV4-3	TRBJ2-3	CASSQDRGLETDTQYF
NA	NA	TRBV24-1	TRBJ1-2	CATSADGNYGYTF
TRBD1	NA	TRBV5-5	TRBJ1-1	CASSLGDRYYTEAFF
TRBD2	NA	TRBV5-1	TRBJ2-3	CASSSASGTGDTQYF
NA	few	TRBV9	TRBJ1-6	CASSDGTLNSPLHF
NA	NA	TRBV5-1	TRBJ2-5	CASSPRTQETQYF
TRBD1	few	TRBV12-3/TRBV12-4	TRBJ1-1	CASRRTGENTEAFF
NA	few	TRBV18	TRBJ1-1	CASSPRPQGGNTEAFF
NA	NA	TRBV18	TRBJ2-5	CASSPSSGQETQYF
NA	few	TRBV28	NA	CASSFLNYEQYF
TRBD2	NA	TRBV3-1	TRBJ2-1	CASSQDFGRHNEQFF
NA	NA	TRBV28	TRBJ2-1	CASSSSQRGWEYF
NA	NA	TRBV6-1	TRBJ1-4	CASSDPGRGNEKLFF
TRBD2	NA	TRBV3-1	TRBJ2-7	CASSQLAGTYEQYF
NA	few	TRBV29-1	TRBJ1-2	CSVEDPRGSGYGYTF
NA	NA	TRBV5-6	TRBJ1-3	CASNLGSSGNTIYF
NA	few	TRBV12-3/TRBV12-4	TRBJ2-2	CASSLRGYWANTGELFF
NA	few	TRBV5-1	TRBJ1-2	CASSPMTGTGVYGYTF
NA	NA	TRBV7-9	TRBJ1-4	CASSFPSTTNEKLFF
TRBD2	few	TRBV20-1	NA	CSAGEVGLAGVKEQFF
NA	once	TRBV6-6	TRBJ2-5	CAGTPEAGETQYF
TRBD1	few	TRBV5-6	TRBJ2-2	CASSFGTGMNTGELFF
NA	NA	TRBV9	TRBJ2-5	CASSRSLSKRKPQETQYF
TRBD1	few	TRBV5-1	TRBJ2-5	CASSFTGQGVNTQYF
NA	few	TRBV4-3	TRBJ2-1	CASSQDWRAFSSYNEQFF
NA	many	TRBV11-2	TRBJ2-3	CASSSLLGLTWGSTDTQYF